Listed below are T cell receptor beta chains from one sample, sequenced in a study of cytomegalovirus exposure and HLA in healthy donors. Some clones are missing from TCRdb's copy, which holds only in-frame ones; the method was immunoSEQ multiplex PCR. The sample includes around 98,000 clones, roughly 81% of them seen just once. Sequences were obtained from PBMCs. The receptor source for this set is a man between 35 and 55 years old in good health and CMV-seronegative. Both conserved end residues are part of each CDR3. A D gene is named only where the DNA matches it firmly. The size entry is marked missing in some rows and otherwise reads once, few, many or a size class.

V gene,D gene,J gene,clone size,CDR3 protein,CDR3 DNA
TRBV2,.,TRBJ1-1,.,CASSGQHGLTEAFF,TGTGCCAGCAGTGGACAACACGGATTGACTGAAGCTTTCTTT
TRBV7-3,TRBD2,TRBJ2-2,.,CASSAGTSGGTGELFF,TGTGCCAGCAGCGCAGGGACTAGCGGGGGGACAGGGGAGCTGTTTTTT
TRBV5-1,.,TRBJ2-3,.,CASSLVITDTQYF,TGCGCCAGCAGCTTGGTAATCACAGATACGCAGTATTTT
TRBV28,.,TRBJ2-3,few,CASSFSSGGSTDTQYF,TGTGCCAGCAGTTTTTCGAGCGGAGGTAGCACAGATACGCAGTATTTT
TRBV11-1,.,TRBJ2-5,.,CASSFQLDAGETQYF,TGTGCCAGCAGCTTCCAATTGGACGCGGGGGAGACCCAGTACTTC
TRBV7-9,.,TRBJ2-1,.,CASSDKYDNEQFF,TGTGCCAGCAGCGACAAATATGACAATGAGCAGTTCTTC
TRBV18,.,TRBJ2-2,.,CASSPGQNTGELFF,TGTGCCAGCTCGCCGGGACAGAACACCGGGGAGCTGTTTTTT
TRBV30,.,TRBJ1-5,.,CAWSVLGAPVSNQPQHF,TGTGCCTGGAGTGTACTTGGGGCCCCCGTGAGTAATCAGCCCCAGCATTTT
TRBV9,TRBD1,TRBJ2-7,.,CASSVGGTATTYEQYF,TGTGCCAGCAGCGTAGGAGGGACAGCTACAACCTACGAGCAGTACTTC
TRBV2,.,TRBJ1-3,.,CASSEVGGRSGNTIYF,TGTGCCAGCAGTGAAGTGGGGGGGAGATCTGGAAACACCATATATTTT
TRBV18,TRBD1,TRBJ1-1,once,CASSPPGQATEAFF,TGTGCCAGCTCACCCCCTGGACAGGCCACTGAAGCTTTCTTT
TRBV7-8,.,TRBJ2-7,.,CASSFMRQAGYEQYF,TGTGCCAGCAGCTTTATGAGACAGGCGGGTTACGAGCAGTACTTC
TRBV28,.,TRBJ2-7,.,CASSLFRGIIHEQYF,TGTGCCAGCAGTTTATTCCGGGGGATCATCCACGAGCAGTACTTC
TRBV2,TRBD1,TRBJ2-1,.,CASSRFRGRNNEQFF,TGTGCCAGCAGCCGATTCAGGGGGAGAAACAATGAGCAGTTCTTC
TRBV5-4,TRBD1,TRBJ1-4,once,CASSLRTGVNEKLFF,TGTGCCAGCAGCTTGAGGACAGGGGTTAATGAAAAACTGTTTTTT
TRBV5-6,TRBD1,TRBJ1-4,.,CASSFAPGQINEKLFF,TGTGCCAGCAGCTTCGCTCCGGGACAGATTAATGAAAAACTGTTTTTT
TRBV11-2,TRBD1,TRBJ2-7,.,CASSIQTGVRYEQYF,TGTGCCAGCAGCATACAGACAGGGGTAAGGTACGAGCAGTACTTC